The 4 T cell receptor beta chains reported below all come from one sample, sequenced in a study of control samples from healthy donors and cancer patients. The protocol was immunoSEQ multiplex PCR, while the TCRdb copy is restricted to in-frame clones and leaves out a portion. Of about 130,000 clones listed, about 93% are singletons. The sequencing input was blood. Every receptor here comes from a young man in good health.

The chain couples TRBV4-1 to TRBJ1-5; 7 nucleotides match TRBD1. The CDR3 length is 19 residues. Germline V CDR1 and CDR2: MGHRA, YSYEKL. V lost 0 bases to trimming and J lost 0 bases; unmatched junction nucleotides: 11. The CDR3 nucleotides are TGCGCCAGCAGCCAAGATTTAGGGACAGCGGGATATAGCAATCAGCCCCAGCATTTT. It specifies CASSQDLGTAGYSNQPQHF.

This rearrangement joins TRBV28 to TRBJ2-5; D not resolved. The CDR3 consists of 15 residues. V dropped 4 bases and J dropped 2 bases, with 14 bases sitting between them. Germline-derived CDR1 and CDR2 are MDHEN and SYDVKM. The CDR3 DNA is TGTGCCAGCAGTTCACACCCAGCCCAACAAGAGACCCAGTACTTC. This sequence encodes CASSSHPAQQETQYF.

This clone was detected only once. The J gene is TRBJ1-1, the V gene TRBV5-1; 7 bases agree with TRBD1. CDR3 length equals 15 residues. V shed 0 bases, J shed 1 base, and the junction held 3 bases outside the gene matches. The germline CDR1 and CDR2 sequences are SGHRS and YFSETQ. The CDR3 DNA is TGCGCCAGCAGCTTGGGGGACAGACAGAACACTGAAGCTTTCTTT. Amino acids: CASSLGDRQNTEAFF.

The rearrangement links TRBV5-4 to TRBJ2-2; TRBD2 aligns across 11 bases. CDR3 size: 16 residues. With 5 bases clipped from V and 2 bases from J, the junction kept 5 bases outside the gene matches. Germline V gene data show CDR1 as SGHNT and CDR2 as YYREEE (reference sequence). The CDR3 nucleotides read TGTGCCAGCAGACTAGGGACTAGCGGCAACACCGGGGAGCTGTTTTTT. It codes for CASRLGTSGNTGELFF. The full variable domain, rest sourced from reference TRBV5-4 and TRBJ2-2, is ETGVTQSPTHLIKTRGQQVTLRCSSQSGHNTVSWYQQALGQGPQFIFQYYREEENGRGNFPPRFSGLQFPNYSSELNVNALELDDSALYLCASRLGTSGNTGELFFGEGSRLTVL.